Listed here is a single TCR beta chain. This sample is part of a study of blood T cell repertoires in COVID-19. Study-level information: Acute-phase and convalescent COVID-19 samples originated in the United States, Italy and Spain. In each case, the material was cDNA or gDNA derived from T cells, B-cell-depleted T cells, or PBMCs.

CDR1 is LNHDA, CDR2 SQIVND, per germline (reference sequence). The CDR3 consists of 16 residues. The J segment lost 4 bases and the V segment lost 5 bases, leaving 12 bases of the junction unmatched. Original processing methods: Amplification with reference gene primers provided the estimates of nucleated cell counts. The repertoire was sequenced with immunoSEQ multiplex PCR; TCRdb's copy has only in-frame clones and lacks some. V and J calls and clone size are given by that table; D and trimming were obtained from the DNA. The table lists under 300,000 clones, approximately 85% of them singletons. The V call is TRBV19, the J call TRBJ2-3; 7 bases are a match to TRBD2. This receptor was obtained from a human donor in a cohort sampled during active COVID-19. Sequenced material: peripheral blood. In nucleotides, the CDR3 is TGTGCCAGTAGTCCGGGGACTATCTATATCTCAGATACGCAGTATTTT. Encoded protein: CASSPGTIYISDTQYF.